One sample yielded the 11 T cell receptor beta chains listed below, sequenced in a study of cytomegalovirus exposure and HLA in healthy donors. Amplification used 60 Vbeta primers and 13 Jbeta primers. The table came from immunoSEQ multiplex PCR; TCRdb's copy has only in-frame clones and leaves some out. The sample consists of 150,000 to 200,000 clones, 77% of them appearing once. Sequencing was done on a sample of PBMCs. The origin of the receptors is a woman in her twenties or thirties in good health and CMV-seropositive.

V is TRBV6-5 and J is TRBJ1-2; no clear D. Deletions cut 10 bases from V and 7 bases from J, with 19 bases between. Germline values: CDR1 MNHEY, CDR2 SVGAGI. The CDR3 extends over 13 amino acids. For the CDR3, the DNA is TGTGCCAACCCAAGCCGGGCGGGATCTGGCTACACCTTC. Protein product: CANPSRAGSGYTF.

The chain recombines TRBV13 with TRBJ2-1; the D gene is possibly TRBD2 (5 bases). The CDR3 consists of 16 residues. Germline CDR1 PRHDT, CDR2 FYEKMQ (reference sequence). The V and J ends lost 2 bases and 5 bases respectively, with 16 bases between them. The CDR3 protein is CASSLKGASPDNEQFF. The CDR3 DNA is TGTGCCAGCAGCTTAAAGGGCGCTAGCCCGGACAATGAGCAGTTCTTC.

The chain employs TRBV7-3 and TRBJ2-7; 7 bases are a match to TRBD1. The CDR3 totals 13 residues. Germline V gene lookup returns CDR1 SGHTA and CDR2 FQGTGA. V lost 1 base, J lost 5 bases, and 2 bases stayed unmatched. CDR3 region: CASSLNRGHEQYF. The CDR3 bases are TGTGCCAGCAGCTTAAACAGGGGCCACGAGCAGTACTTC. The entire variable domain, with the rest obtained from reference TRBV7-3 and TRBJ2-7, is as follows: GAGVSQTPSNKVTEKGKYVELRCDPISGHTALYWYRQSLGQGPEFLIYFQGTGAADDSGLPNDRFFAVRPEGSVSTLKIQRTERGDSAVYLCASSLNRGHEQYFGPGTRLTVT.

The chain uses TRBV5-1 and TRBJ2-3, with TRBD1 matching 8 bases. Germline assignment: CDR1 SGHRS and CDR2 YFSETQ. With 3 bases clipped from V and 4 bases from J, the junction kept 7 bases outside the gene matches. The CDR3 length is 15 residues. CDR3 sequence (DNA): TGCGCCAGCAGCTACGAGACAGGGGTGGCAGATACGCAGTATTTT. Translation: CASSYETGVADTQYF.

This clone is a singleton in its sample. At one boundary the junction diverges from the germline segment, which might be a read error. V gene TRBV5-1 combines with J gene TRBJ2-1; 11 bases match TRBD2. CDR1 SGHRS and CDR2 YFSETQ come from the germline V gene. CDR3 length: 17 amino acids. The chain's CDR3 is CTSSLSLAGGSYNEQFF. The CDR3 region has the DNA TGCACCAGCAGCTTGTCCCTAGCGGGGGGCTCCTACAATGAGCAGTTCTTC.

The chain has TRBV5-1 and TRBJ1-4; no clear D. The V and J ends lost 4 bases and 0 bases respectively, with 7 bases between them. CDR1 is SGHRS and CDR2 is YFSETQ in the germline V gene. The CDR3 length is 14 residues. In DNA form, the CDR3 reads TGCGCCAGCAGCCTATCCTCAACTAATGAAAAACTGTTTTTT. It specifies CASSLSSTNEKLFF.

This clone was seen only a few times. In DNA, the CDR3 is TGTGCCATCAGTGAAACTAGCGGGAGAAATGAGCAGTTCTTC. It yields the protein CAISETSGRNEQFF. V usage is TRBV10-3 and J usage is TRBJ2-1; 11 bases match TRBD2. The CDR3 length is 14 residues. The junction had 2 bases not matched to a gene; V was cut back by 3 bases and J by 7 bases. Germline values: CDR1 ENHRY, CDR2 SYGVKD.

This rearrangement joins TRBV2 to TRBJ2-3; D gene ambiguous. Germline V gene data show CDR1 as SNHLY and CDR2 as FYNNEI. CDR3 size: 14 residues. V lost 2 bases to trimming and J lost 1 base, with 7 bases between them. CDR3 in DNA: TGTGCCAGCAGTGAACTCCCCCGCACAGATACGCAGTATTTT. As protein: CASSELPRTDTQYF.

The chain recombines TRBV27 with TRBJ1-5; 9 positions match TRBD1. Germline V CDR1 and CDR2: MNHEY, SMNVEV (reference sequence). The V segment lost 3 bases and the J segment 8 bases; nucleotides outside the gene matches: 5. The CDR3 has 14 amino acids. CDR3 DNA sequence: TGTGCCAGCAGTTTCGGACAGGGGATAGAGCCCCAGCATTTT. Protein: CASSFGQGIEPQHF.

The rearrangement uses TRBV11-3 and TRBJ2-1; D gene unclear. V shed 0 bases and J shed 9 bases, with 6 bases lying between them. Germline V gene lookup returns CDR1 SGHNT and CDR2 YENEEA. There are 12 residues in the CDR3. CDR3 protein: CASSLELSEQFF. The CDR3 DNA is TGTGCCAGCAGCTTAGAGCTGAGTGAGCAGTTCTTC.

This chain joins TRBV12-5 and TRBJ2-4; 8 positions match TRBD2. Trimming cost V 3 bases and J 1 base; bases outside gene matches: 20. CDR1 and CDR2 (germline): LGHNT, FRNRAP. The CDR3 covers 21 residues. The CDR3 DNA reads TGTGCTAGTGGTTTCCCCTCCGGACTAGCTGAGGGGGGCCCCGCCAAAAACATTCAGTACTTC. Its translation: CASGFPSGLAEGGPAKNIQYF.